The 17 T cell receptor beta chains in this list originate from one sample, sequenced in a study of OX40 agonist ivuxolimab in advanced cancers. The assay was immunoSEQ multiplex PCR, and TCRdb's table has in-frame clones only and misses some. This repertoire shows under 35,000 clones, less than 90% found once; its top ten account for around 21%. Sequencing was performed on CD4+ or CD8+ T cells sorted from blood, taken in a trial of the OX40 agonist ivuxolimab. Every receptor here comes from an adult with an advanced solid tumor such as melanoma, head and neck, liver or kidney cancer.

The rearrangement links TRBV7-3 to TRBJ2-3, with D perhaps being TRBD1 or TRBD2 (5 bases each). CDR3 size: 15 residues. V was shortened by 0 bases and J by 2 bases, with 9 bases between the two germline ends. The germline CDR1 and CDR2 sequences are SGHTA and FQGTGA. CDR3 protein: CASSLTGVPTDTQYF. In nucleotides, the CDR3 is TGTGCCAGCAGCTTAACGGGGGTACCCACAGATACGCAGTATTTT. Variable domain in full (rest from reference TRBV7-3 and TRBJ2-3): GAGVSQTPSNKVTEKGKYVELRCDPISGHTALYWYRQSLGQGPEFLIYFQGTGAADDSGLPNDRFFAVRPEGSVSTLKIQRTERGDSAVYLCASSLTGVPTDTQYFGPGTRLTVL.

V usage is TRBV6-5 and J usage is TRBJ1-4; D ambiguous. Trimming cost V 2 bases and J 3 bases, with 13 bases left between them. CDR1 MNHEY and CDR2 SVGAGI come from the germline V gene. The CDR3 loop spans 16 amino acids. The DNA of the CDR3 is TGTGCCAGCAGTTACCCCCTTGGAGCTTCTAATGAAAAACTGTTTTTT. Its translation is CASSYPLGASNEKLFF.

The V call is TRBV11-2, the J call TRBJ2-7; 7 bases are shared with TRBD2. From germline, CDR1 is SGHAT and CDR2 FQNNGV. J was trimmed by 2 bases and V by 1 base; bases with no gene match: 8. The CDR3 is 16 residues long. The CDR3 sequence: CASSLARGESPYEQYF. The CDR3 DNA follows: TGTGCCAGCAGCTTAGCCCGGGGGGAGTCTCCCTACGAGCAGTACTTC.

This clone has just a few counts. The V gene is TRBV6-1, the J gene TRBJ2-2; possible D gene TRBD2, 5 bases. Germline CDR1 is MNHNS and CDR2 is SASEGT. This CDR3 region has 14 residues. Deletions cut 0 bases from V and 3 bases from J, with 5 bases between. The CDR3 sequence is CASSEAGDTGELFF. The CDR3 nucleotides are TGTGCCAGCAGTGAAGCGGGAGACACCGGGGAGCTGTTTTTT.

About this clone itself: Other DNA sequences within the sample encode an identical CDR3. The rearrangement uses TRBV6-5 and TRBJ2-1, with 7 bases identical to TRBD2. CDR3 size: 14 residues. V shed 5 bases and J 4 bases; nucleotides not matched to a gene: 5. Germline assignment: CDR1 MNHEY and CDR2 SVGAGI. The CDR3 loop reads CASSRREGYNEQFF. The CDR3, as DNA: TGTGCCAGCAGTAGGAGGGAGGGGTACAATGAGCAGTTCTTC.

V and J are TRBV19 and TRBJ1-1; D is undetermined. V gave up 1 base and J gave up 0 bases, with 12 bases separating them. The CDR3 extends over 16 amino acids. The V gene's germline CDR1 is LNHDA and CDR2 SQIVND (reference sequence). For the CDR3, the DNA is TGTGCCAGTAGTATAGCCCGGGAGTCCATGAACACTGAAGCTTTCTTT. It codes for CASSIARESMNTEAFF.

The rearrangement links TRBV15 to TRBJ2-5; the match to TRBD2 covers 9 bases. Trimming took 0 bases from V and 2 from J; bases not matched to a gene: 4. This CDR3 contains 16 residues. CDR1 and CDR2 (germline): LNHNV, YYDKDF (reference sequence). This chain's CDR3 is CATSRELAGLQETQYF. In DNA, the CDR3 is TGTGCCACCAGCAGAGAACTAGCGGGTCTTCAAGAGACCCAGTACTTC.

The table lists this clone with a few counts. The rearrangement joins TRBV4-1 to TRBJ1-1; no clear D. V was trimmed by 4 bases and J by 3 bases, leaving 9 bases between them. CDR1 is MGHRA, CDR2 YSYEKL, per germline. CDR3 size: 13 residues. The CDR3 loop reads CASSPQKDTEAFF. The CDR3 DNA reads as TGCGCCAGCAGCCCTCAGAAGGACACTGAAGCTTTCTTT.

The J gene is TRBJ2-3, the V gene TRBV7-9; 9 bases align to TRBD1. The CDR3 sequence is 14 residues long. Per the germline V gene, CDR1 is SEHNR and CDR2 is FQNEAQ (reference sequence). The junction had 3 bases not matched to a gene; V was cut back by 5 bases and J by 3 bases. The CDR3 nucleotides read TGTGCCAGCAGCGGGGACAGGGAGACAGATACGCAGTATTTT. Its protein product is CASSGDRETDTQYF.

The V gene is TRBV5-5, the J gene TRBJ1-5, with D perhaps matching TRBD1 (5 bases). Trimming left V 7 bases short and J 0 bases short, with 17 bases between. The germline CDR1 and CDR2 sequences are SGHKS and YYEKEE (reference sequence). This CDR3 contains 16 residues. CDR3 nucleotide sequence: TGTGCCAGCGAACCAGGGCTACCATATAGCAATCAGCCCCAGCATTTT. Protein sequence: CASEPGLPYSNQPQHF.

The chain is built from TRBV19 and TRBJ2-1; TRBD2 agrees at 14 bases. From germline, CDR1 is LNHDA and CDR2 SQIVND (reference sequence). This CDR3 comprises 19 residues. Trimming took 4 bases from V and 3 from J; bases not matched to a gene: 11. CDR3 residues: CASSRPGLAGVLDYNEQFF. The CDR3 bases are TGTGCCAGTAGTAGACCGGGACTAGCGGGAGTACTCGACTACAATGAGCAGTTCTTC.

The chain links TRBV28 to TRBJ2-7, with TRBD1 matching over 9 bases. After removal of 5 bases from V and 2 bases from J, the junction contained 4 bases not matched to a gene. Germline loops: CDR1 MDHEN, CDR2 SYDVKM. The CDR3 contains 14 residues. In nucleotides, the CDR3 is TGTGCCAGCAGTCCCGGGACAGGGCCCTACGAGCAGTACTTC. Encoded protein: CASSPGTGPYEQYF. Variable domain in full (rest from reference TRBV28 and TRBJ2-7): DVKVTQSSRYLVKRTGEKVFLECVQDMDHENMFWYRQDPGLGLRLIYFSYDVKMKEKGDIPEGYSVSREKKERFSLILESASTNQTSMYLCASSPGTGPYEQYFGPGTRLTVT.

The chain is built from TRBV4-1 and TRBJ2-5; the match to TRBD2 covers 13 bases. The CDR3 is 19 amino acids. Germline CDR1 reads MGHRA; CDR2 reads YSYEKL. Trimming at V came to 3 bases and at J to 5 bases, leaving 15 bases not matched to a gene. The CDR3 loop reads CASSHSGSTTSGGEETQYF. As DNA, the CDR3 is TGCGCCAGCAGCCACTCCGGATCAACTACTAGCGGGGGGGAGGAGACCCAGTACTTC.

The V gene is TRBV4-1, the J gene TRBJ2-1; D unresolved. V dropped 1 base and J dropped 1 base, with 5 bases sitting between them. Germline CDR1 MGHRA, CDR2 YSYEKL. This CDR3 region has 14 residues. The CDR3 DNA reads TGCGCCAGCAGCCAAGGGGTGTCCTACAATGAGCAGTTCTTC. Translating gives CASSQGVSYNEQFF.

The rearrangement uses TRBV6-5 and TRBJ1-5, with unresolved D. The V end was cut by 2 bases, the J end by 6 bases, with 11 bases between. This CDR3 contains 14 residues. Germline CDR1 reads MNHEY; CDR2 reads SVGAGI. The CDR3 region has the DNA TGTGCCAGCAGTTACGGTTTGATGGGTCAGCCCCAGCATTTT. This translates into CASSYGLMGQPQHF.

The rearrangement joins TRBV28 to TRBJ1-2; D remains unclear. Germline-derived CDR1 and CDR2 are MDHEN and SYDVKM. The CDR3 is 15 amino acids. Trimming shortened V by 2 bases and J by 6 bases, and 16 bases separated the two germline ends. This CDR3 reads CASSLTIKAGHGYTF. In DNA form, the CDR3 reads TGTGCCAGCAGTTTAACGATTAAGGCCGGACATGGCTACACCTTC.

The V call is TRBV29-1, the J call TRBJ2-7; D perhaps matches TRBD1 (5 bases). The CDR3 length is 13 residues. In germline, CDR1 is SQVTM, CDR2 ANQGSEA. Trimming cost V 8 bases and J 0 bases, with 14 bases left between them. CDR3 amino acids: CSSLDTSSYEQYF. In DNA, the CDR3 is TGCAGCTCCCTGGACACGAGCTCCTACGAGCAGTACTTC.